The clone carrying this T cell receptor beta chain appeared many times. The sample is drawn from a study of human CD8 memory T cell subsets. Germline V gene data show CDR1 as MDHEN and CDR2 as SYDVKM. The V end lost 8 bases, the J end lost 11 bases, and 21 bases lay between the germline ends. The CDR3 runs 13 residues. Making the TCR beta libraries relied on UMI-labeled 5' RACE. TCRdb called the 5' RACE reads again in MiXCR, with one record for every CDR3 protein. The sample shows about 7,900 distinct CDR3 sequences, under 4% of them seen only once. Sequenced sample: CD8+ T cells from PBMCs. The chain recombines TRBV28 with TRBJ1-1; maybe TRBD1 (6 bases). The receptor was derived from a human donor in good health. The CDR3 sequence: CASLGGGPLGAFF. CDR3 nucleotide sequence: TGTGCCAGCTTGGGGGGCGGGCCCCTCGGGGCTTTCTTT.